A selection of T cell receptor beta chains follows, all from one sample in a study of naive and memory T cell subsets. TCRdb itself ran the UMI-ligation and nested PCR reads through MiXCR, one entry per CDR3 protein. The sample consists of 150,000 or so distinct CDR3 sequences, over 20% of them appearing once. The sequenced sample was naive CD4+ T cells from blood. All receptors come from a human donor in good health. CDR3s include the opening cysteine and the closing phenylalanine or tryptophan. A D gene is named only where the DNA matches it firmly. Clone size is not always given. Where it is, it says once, few, many or a class for expanded clones.

clone size,D gene,V gene,J gene,CDR3 protein,CDR3 DNA
.,TRBD1,TRBV6-5,TRBJ2-3,CASSLTGGWADTQYF,TGTGCCAGCAGTTTAACAGGGGGCTGGGCAGATACGCAGTATTTT
many,TRBD2,TRBV20-1,TRBJ2-3,CSARSGLTVYTQYF,TGCAGTGCTAGATCGGGACTAACCGTTTATACGCAGTATTTT
many,.,TRBV5-1,TRBJ2-3,CASSPGVASTDTQYF,TGCGCCAGCAGCCCCGGGGTAGCGAGCACAGATACGCAGTATTTT
few,TRBD2,TRBV13,TRBJ2-1,CASSNPGTSGLDEQFF,TGTGCCAGCAGCAACCCCGGGACTAGCGGCTTAGATGAGCAGTTCTTC
many,TRBD1,TRBV29-1,TRBJ2-7,CSVLTGTAMSWYF,TGCAGCGTACTAACCGGGACAGCTATGTCGTGGTACTTC
many,.,TRBV20-1,TRBJ1-1,CSANRGTEAFF,TGCAGTGCTAACCGGGGAACTGAAGCTTTCTTT
few,.,TRBV11-2,TRBJ2-3,CASSLRSSTTDTQYF,TGTGCCAGCAGCTTACGGTCGTCTACCACAGATACGCAGTATTTT
few,TRBD2,TRBV29-1,TRBJ2-3,CSVSGRATDTQYF,TGCAGCGTTAGCGGGAGGGCCACAGATACGCAGTATTTT
.,TRBD2,TRBV11-2,TRBJ2-5,CASSSDPTSGRLKYF,TGTGCCAGCAGCTCCGACCCCACTAGCGGGAGACTGAAGTACTTC
.,.,TRBV11-2,TRBJ2-2,CASSPRIADNTGELFF,TGTGCCAGCAGCCCTCGTATAGCGGACAACACCGGGGAGCTGTTTTTT
.,TRBD1,TRBV28,TRBJ1-1,CASRKLRGENTEAFF,TGTGCCAGCAGAAAGCTCAGGGGGGAGAACACTGAAGCTTTCTTT
.,.,TRBV7-2,TRBJ1-1,CASSFKVNTEAFF,TGTGCCAGCAGCTTTAAGGTGAACACTGAAGCTTTCTTT
few,.,TRBV15,TRBJ1-5,CATSREGSSQPQHF,TGTGCCACCAGCAGAGAGGGCAGTAGTCAGCCCCAGCATTTT
.,.,TRBV28,TRBJ2-1,CASSQRVSVNEQFF,TGTGCCAGCAGTCAGCGTGTCTCCGTCAATGAGCAGTTCTTC
.,TRBD1,TRBV27,TRBJ2-5,CASRDRGETQYF,TGTGCCAGCAGGGACAGGGGAGAGACCCAGTACTTC
.,.,TRBV7-2,TRBJ1-2,CASSPAGRGGYTF,TGTGCCAGCAGCCCCGCCGGGCGCGGGGGCTACACCTTC
.,TRBD1,TRBV6-1,TRBJ2-5,CASSVRQGLETQYF,TGTGCCAGCAGTGTACGACAGGGATTAGAGACCCAGTACTTC
many,TRBD2,TRBV20-1,TRBJ2-1,CSARTSGSGFLYNEQFF,TGCAGTGCTCGGACTAGCGGGAGTGGATTCCTTTACAATGAGCAGTTCTTC
.,.,TRBV30,TRBJ2-7,CAWSRNRAGEQYF,TGTGCCTGGTCCCGAAACAGGGCTGGCGAGCAGTACTTC
.,TRBD1,TRBV11-2,TRBJ1-4,CASSARQGEKLFF,TGTGCCAGCAGCGCGAGACAGGGTGAAAAACTGTTTTTT
.,.,TRBV27,TRBJ2-2,CASSWDDNTGELFF,TGTGCCAGCAGTTGGGATGACAACACCGGGGAGCTGTTTTTT
few,TRBD2,TRBV5-1,TRBJ2-7,CASNTFSGSLDEQYF,TGCGCCAGCAATACGTTTAGCGGGAGTCTTGACGAGCAGTACTTC
few,.,TRBV6-1,TRBJ2-1,CASHSYNEQFF,TGTGCCAGCCACTCCTACAATGAGCAGTTCTTC
few,TRBD1,TRBV7-9,TRBJ2-7,CASSLGDRSRGEQYF,TGTGCCAGCAGCTTAGGGGACAGGTCGCGCGGGGAGCAGTACTTC
many,TRBD2,TRBV9,TRBJ2-1,CASRPTSGTYNEQFF,TGTGCCAGCAGGCCAACTAGCGGGACCTACAATGAGCAGTTCTTC
.,.,TRBV6-2/TRBV6-3,TRBJ2-1,CASSYPQGGGRLEQFF,TGTGCCAGCAGTTACCCCCAGGGGGGCGGGAGACTCGAGCAGTTCTTC
.,TRBD2,TRBV28,TRBJ2-1,CASSKGLADNEQFF,TGTGCCAGCAGCAAGGGACTAGCGGACAATGAGCAGTTCTTC
few,.,TRBV20-1,TRBJ2-6,CSVARGRSGANVLTF,TGCAGTGTCGCCAGGGGACGCTCTGGGGCCAACGTCCTGACTTTC
.,TRBD2,TRBV9,TRBJ2-3,CASSVGLAGVGGTDTQYF,TGTGCCAGCAGCGTAGGTCTAGCGGGAGTTGGGGGCACAGATACGCAGTATTTT
few,TRBD2,TRBV6-2/TRBV6-3,TRBJ2-1,CATSGVREPNEQFF,TGTGCCACCAGCGGCGTGCGGGAGCCCAATGAGCAGTTCTTC
.,TRBD1,TRBV7-3,TRBJ2-5,CASSPGQGNPETQYF,TGTGCCAGCAGCCCCGGACAGGGGAACCCAGAGACCCAGTACTTC
many,.,TRBV10-1,TRBJ1-3,CASSESNRPGNTIYF,TGCGCCAGCAGTGAGTCGAACAGGCCTGGAAACACCATATATTTT
many,.,TRBV6-5,TRBJ2-7,CASSYGGQDEQYF,TGTGCCAGCAGTTACGGGGGGCAGGACGAGCAGTACTTC